This entry is about one T cell receptor (beta chain). Per the germline V gene, CDR1 is ENHRY and CDR2 is SYGVKD. The CDR3 consists of 13 residues. The V gene lost 3 bases and the J gene lost 5 bases, with 10 bases spanning the gap. The sample originates from a study of T cells in narcolepsy. Looking at the study overall: Donors had narcolepsy type 1 or type 2, or were healthy controls.

Assay used: immunoSEQ multiplex PCR; TCRdb lists only in-frame clones, some missing. Among about 30,000 clones listed, about four fifths were seen once. Sequencing was done on a sample of memory (CD45RA-) CD4+ T cells from blood. The chain couples TRBV10-3 to TRBJ2-5, with a possible D match to TRBD1 (5 bases). The source is a human donor in good health. The CDR3 region has the DNA TGTGCCATCAGTGAAGGGGTAGGCGAGACCCAGTACTTC. As protein: CAISEGVGETQYF.